This T cell receptor (beta chain) emerged from a study of identical twins. General observations from the study: Out-of-frame alpha sequences shared by twins were enriched for low generation probability. Insertions were fewer in abundant cord blood beta clonotypes, whereas memory repertoires showed none of this pattern.

As regards this clonotype: Its antigen is currently unknown.

A universal primer site was incorporated via template switching, and the cDNA contained unique molecular identifiers. From the 5' RACE reads, TCRdb called clonotypes with MiXCR, one entry per CDR3 protein. The sample includes roughly 540,000 distinct CDR3 sequences, around 20% of them seen just once. The V and J ends lost 5 bases and 9 bases, in that order; junction bases with no gene match: 7. Germline loops: CDR1 SGHTA, CDR2 FQGNSA. CDR3 length equals 13 residues. This sample also belongs to another study, concerning T cells expressing NK-cell markers.

This receptor was obtained from a woman under 30 in good health. Sequencing was carried out using CD4+ T cells sorted from blood. This chain uses TRBV7-2 with TRBJ1-5, with 7 nucleotides matching TRBD1. CDR3 sequence reads: CASSGQVGTPQHF. The CDR3 bases are TGTGCCAGCAGCGGACAGGTGGGAACGCCCCAGCATTTT.